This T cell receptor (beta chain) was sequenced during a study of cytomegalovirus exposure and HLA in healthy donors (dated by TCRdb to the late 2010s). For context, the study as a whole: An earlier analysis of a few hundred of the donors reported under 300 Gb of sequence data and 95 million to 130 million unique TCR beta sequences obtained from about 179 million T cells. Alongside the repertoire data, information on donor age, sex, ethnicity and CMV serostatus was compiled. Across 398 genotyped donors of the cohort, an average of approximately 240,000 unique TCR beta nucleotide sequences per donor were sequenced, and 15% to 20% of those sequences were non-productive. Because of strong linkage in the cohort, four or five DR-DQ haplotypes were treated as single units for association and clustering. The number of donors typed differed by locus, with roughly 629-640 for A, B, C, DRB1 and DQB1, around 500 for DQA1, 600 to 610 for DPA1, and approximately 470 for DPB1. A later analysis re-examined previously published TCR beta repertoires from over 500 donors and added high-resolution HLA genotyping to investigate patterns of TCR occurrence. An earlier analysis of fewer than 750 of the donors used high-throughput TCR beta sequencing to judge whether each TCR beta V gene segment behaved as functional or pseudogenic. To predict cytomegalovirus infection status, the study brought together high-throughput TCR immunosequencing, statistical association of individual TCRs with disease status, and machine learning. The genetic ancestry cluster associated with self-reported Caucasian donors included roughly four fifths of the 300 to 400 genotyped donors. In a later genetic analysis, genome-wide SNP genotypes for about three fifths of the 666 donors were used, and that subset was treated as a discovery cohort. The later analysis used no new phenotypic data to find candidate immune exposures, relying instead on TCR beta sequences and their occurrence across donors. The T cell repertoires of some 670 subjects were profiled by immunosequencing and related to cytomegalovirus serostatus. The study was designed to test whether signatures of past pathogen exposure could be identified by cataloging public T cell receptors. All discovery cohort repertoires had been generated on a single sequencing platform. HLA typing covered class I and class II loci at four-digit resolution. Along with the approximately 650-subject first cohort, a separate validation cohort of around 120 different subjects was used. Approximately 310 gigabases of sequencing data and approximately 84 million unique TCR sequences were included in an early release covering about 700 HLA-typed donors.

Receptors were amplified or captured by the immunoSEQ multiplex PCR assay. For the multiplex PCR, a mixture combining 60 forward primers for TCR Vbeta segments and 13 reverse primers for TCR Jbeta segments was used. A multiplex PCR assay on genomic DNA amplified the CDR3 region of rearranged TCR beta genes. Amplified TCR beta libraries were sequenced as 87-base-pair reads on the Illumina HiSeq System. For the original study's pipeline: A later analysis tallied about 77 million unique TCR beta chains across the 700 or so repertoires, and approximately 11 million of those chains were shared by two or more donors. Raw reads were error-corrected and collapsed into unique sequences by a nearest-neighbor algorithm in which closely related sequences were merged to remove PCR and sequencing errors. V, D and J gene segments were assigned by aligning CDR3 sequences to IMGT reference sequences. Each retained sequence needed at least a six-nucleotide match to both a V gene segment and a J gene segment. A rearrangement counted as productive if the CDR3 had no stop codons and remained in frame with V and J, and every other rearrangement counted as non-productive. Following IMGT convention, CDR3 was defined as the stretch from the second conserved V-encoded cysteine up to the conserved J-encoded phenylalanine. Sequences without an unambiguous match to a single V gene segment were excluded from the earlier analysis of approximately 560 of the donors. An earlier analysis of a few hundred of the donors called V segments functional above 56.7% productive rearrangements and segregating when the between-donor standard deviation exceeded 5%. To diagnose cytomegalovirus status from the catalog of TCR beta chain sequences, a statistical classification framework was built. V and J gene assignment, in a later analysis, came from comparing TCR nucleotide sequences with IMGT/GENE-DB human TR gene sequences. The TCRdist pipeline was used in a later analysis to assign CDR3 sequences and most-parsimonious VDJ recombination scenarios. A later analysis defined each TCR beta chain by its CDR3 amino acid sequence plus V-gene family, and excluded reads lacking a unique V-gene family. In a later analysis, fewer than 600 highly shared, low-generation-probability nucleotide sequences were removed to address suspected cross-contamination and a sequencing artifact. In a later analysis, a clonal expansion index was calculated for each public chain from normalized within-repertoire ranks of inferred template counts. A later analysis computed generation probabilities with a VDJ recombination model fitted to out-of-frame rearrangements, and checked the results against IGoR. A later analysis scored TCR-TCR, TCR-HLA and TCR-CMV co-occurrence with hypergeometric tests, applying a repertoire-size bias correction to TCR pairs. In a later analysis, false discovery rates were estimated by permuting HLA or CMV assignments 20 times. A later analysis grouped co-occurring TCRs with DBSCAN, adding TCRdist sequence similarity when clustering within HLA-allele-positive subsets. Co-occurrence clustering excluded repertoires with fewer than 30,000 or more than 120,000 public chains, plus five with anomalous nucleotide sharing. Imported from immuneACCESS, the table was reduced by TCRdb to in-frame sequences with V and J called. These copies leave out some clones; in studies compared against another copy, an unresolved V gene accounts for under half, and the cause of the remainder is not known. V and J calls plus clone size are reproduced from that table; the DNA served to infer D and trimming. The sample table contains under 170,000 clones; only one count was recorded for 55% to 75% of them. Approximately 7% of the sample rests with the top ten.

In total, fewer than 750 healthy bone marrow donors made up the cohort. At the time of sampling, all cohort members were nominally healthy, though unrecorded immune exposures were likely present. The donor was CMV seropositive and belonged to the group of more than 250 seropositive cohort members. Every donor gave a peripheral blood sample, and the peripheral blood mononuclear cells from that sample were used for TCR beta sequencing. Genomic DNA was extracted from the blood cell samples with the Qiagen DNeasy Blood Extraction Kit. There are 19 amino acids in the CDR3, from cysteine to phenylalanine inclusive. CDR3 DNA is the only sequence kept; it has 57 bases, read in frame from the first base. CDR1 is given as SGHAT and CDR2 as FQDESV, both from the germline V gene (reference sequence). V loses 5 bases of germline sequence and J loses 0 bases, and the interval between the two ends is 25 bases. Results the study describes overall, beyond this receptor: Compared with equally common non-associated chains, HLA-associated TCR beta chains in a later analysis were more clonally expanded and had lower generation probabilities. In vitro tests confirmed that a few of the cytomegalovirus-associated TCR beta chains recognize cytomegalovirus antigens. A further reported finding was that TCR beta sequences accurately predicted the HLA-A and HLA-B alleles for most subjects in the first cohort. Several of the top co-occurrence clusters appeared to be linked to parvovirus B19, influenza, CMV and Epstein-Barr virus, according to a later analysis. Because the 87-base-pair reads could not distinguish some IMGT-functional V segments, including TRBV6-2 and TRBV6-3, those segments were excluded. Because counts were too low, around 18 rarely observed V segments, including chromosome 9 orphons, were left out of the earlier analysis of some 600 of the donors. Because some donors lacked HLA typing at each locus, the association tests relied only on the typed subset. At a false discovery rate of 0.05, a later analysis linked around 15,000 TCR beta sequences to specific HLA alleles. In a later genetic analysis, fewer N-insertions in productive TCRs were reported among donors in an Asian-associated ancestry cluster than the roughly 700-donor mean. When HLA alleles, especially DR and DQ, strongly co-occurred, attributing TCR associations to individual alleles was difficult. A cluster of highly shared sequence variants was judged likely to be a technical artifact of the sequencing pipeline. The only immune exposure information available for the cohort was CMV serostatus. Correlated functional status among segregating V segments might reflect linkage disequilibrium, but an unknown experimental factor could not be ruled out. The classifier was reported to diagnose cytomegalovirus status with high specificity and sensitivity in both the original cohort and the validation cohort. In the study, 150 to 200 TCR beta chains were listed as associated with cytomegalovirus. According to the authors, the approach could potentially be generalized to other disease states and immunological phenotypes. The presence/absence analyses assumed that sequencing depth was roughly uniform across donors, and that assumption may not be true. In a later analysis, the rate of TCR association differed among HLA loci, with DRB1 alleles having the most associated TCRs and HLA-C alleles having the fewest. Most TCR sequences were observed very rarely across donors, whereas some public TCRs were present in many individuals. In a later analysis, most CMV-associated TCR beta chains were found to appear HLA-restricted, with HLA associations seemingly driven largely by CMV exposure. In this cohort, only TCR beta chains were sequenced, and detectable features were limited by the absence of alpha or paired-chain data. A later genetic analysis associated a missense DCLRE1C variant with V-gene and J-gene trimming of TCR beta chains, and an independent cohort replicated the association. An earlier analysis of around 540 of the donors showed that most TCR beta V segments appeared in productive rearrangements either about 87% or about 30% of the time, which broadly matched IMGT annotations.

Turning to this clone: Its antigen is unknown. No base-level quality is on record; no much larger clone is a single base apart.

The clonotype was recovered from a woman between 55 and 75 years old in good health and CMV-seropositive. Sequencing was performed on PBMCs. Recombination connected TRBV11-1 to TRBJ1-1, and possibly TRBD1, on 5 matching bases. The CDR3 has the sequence CASSRRGTGVLKLNTEAFF. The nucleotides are TGTGCCAGCAGCCGGCGGGGGACGGGGGTTCTAAAGTTGAACACTGAAGCTTTCTTT.